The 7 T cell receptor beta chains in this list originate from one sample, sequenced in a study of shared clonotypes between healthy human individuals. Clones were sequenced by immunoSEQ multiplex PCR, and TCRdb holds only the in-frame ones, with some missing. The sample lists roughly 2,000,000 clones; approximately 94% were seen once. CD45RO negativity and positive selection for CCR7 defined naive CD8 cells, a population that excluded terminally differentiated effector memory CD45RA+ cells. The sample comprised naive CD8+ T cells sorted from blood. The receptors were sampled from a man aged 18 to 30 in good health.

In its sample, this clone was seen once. This chain's CDR3 is CASSIPTESTDTQYF. The CDR3 DNA follows: TGTGCCAGCAGCATACCGACAGAGAGCACAGATACGCAGTATTTT. The chain uses TRBV7-9 and TRBJ2-3; tentative D call: TRBD1 (5 bases). CDR3 length: 15 amino acids. The germline CDR1 and CDR2 sequences are SEHNR and FQNEAQ (reference sequence). The ends were cut back, 5 bases at V and 0 bases at J, with 12 bases in the middle.

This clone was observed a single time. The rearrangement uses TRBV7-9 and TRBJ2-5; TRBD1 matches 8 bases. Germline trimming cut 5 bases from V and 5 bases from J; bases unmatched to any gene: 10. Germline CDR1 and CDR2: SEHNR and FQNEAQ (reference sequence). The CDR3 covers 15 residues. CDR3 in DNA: TGTGCCAGCAGCCCCACGCAGGGGGCTGTCGAGACCCAGTACTTC. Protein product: CASSPTQGAVETQYF.

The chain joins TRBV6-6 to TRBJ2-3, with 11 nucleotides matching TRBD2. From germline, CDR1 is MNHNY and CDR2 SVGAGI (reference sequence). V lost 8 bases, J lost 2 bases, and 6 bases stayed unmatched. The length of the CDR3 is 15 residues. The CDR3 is CASRLAGGSTDTQYF. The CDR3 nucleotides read TGTGCCAGCCGCTTAGCGGGAGGGTCCACAGATACGCAGTATTTT.

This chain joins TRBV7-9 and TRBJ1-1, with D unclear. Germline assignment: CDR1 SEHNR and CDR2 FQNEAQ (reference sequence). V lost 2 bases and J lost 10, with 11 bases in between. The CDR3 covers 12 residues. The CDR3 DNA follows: TGTGCCAGCAGCTTAAGTGGACGTGTAGCTTTCTTT. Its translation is CASSLSGRVAFF.

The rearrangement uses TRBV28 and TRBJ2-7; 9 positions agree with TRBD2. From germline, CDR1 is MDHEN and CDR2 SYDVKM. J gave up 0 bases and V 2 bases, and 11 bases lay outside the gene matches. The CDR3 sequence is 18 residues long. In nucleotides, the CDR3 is TGTGCCAGCAGTTTACTGGTAGCGGGAGCGGGCAGCTCCTACGAGCAGTACTTC. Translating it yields CASSLLVAGAGSSYEQYF.

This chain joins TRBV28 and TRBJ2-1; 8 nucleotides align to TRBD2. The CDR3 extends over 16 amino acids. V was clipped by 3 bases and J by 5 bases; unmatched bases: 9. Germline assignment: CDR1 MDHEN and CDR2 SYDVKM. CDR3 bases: TGTGCCAGCAGTTTCCGGGGACTAGGCCCCAACAATGAGCAGTTCTTC. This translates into CASSFRGLGPNNEQFF.

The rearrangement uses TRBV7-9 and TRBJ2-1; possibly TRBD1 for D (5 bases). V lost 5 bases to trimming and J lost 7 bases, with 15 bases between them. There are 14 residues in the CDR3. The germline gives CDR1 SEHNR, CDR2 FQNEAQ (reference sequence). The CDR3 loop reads CASSAENQGNEQFF. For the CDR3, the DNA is TGTGCCAGCAGCGCCGAAAATCAGGGAAATGAGCAGTTCTTC.